This passage covers 2 T cell receptor beta chains from one sample sequenced in a study of control samples from healthy donors and cancer patients. The protocol was immunoSEQ multiplex PCR, while the TCRdb copy is restricted to in-frame clones and leaves out a portion. The repertoire has some 74,000 clones, about 95% of them found once; the top ten carry approximately 3%. Sequencing was carried out using blood. These receptors came from a woman aged 25 to 39 in good health.

Points on this clone: Its ends do not fully match the called genes, so a read error is possible. The chain recombines TRBV7-9 with TRBJ2-5; 14 positions match TRBD2. This CDR3 contains 14 residues. Germline assignment: CDR1 SEHNR and CDR2 FQNEAQ (reference sequence). The CDR3 bases are TGTGCCAGCAGCTTAGCTACGGGACTAGCGGGGGAAAACTTC. Protein product: CASSLATGLAGENF. Full variable domain (outside the CDR3, taken from reference TRBV7-9 and TRBJ2-5): DTGVSQNPRHKITKRGQNVTFRCDPISEHNRLYWYRQTLGQGPEFLTYFQNEAQLEKSRLLSDRFSAERPKGSFSTLEIQRTEQGDSAMYLCASSLATGLAGENFGPGTRLLVL.

Worth noting for this clone: Other DNA sequences of this sample code for an identical CDR3. The J gene is TRBJ2-1, the V gene TRBV5-1; D ambiguous. Germline CDR1 is SGHRS and CDR2 is YFSETQ. V lost 0 bases to trimming and J lost 3 bases, with 4 bases between them. The CDR3 contains 13 residues. CDR3 sequence: CASSLESYNEQFF. CDR3 in DNA: TGCGCCAGCAGCTTGGAAAGCTACAATGAGCAGTTCTTC.